This entry describes one T cell receptor (beta chain). The antigen remains undetermined. The data stem from a study of cytomegalovirus exposure and HLA in healthy donors. General study results and limits: Compared with the roughly 700-donor mean, an Asian-associated ancestry cluster reportedly had fewer N-insertions, according to a later analysis.

The CDR3 totals 13 residues. Germline V gives CDR1 SGHAT, CDR2 FQNNGV. Losses at the gene ends were 5 bases for V and 3 bases for J; bases not matched to a gene: 1. PCR was performed using 60 Vbeta and 13 Jbeta primers. The table came from immunoSEQ multiplex PCR; TCRdb's copy has only in-frame clones and leaves some out. The top ten hold approximately 2.5% of the sample, which has roughly 150,000 clones, around 84% seen once. The material sequenced was PBMCs. The TCR originated in a man aged 25 to 45 in good health and CMV-seropositive. The chain uses TRBV11-2 and TRBJ2-5; 9 bases are a match to TRBD1. The CDR3 region has the DNA TGTGCCAGCAGCGGGGACAGGGAAGAGACCCAGTACTTC. Protein sequence: CASSGDREETQYF.